The source of this T cell receptor beta chain is a study of technical replicates of blood from several donors. TCRdb's table, derived via immunoSEQ multiplex PCR, lists solely in-frame clones and lacks some. Of about 14,000 clones listed, approximately 81% were seen once; the top ten hold more than 10%. This CDR3 is built from 15 residues. Deletions cut 1 base from V and 1 base from J, with 10 bases between. From germline, CDR1 is SGHRS and CDR2 YFSETQ. The sample was PBMCs. The sequence derives from a human donor in good health. The V and J genes are TRBV5-1 and TRBJ2-3, with D possibly being TRBD1 (6 bases). The CDR3 nucleotides read TGCGCCAGCAGCTTGTCAGGGGTCCGCACAGATACGCAGTATTTT. Protein: CASSLSGVRTDTQYF.